This paragraph reports one T cell receptor beta chain. The CDR3 is 13 residues long. V lost 6 bases, J lost 3 bases, and 12 bases lay in between. Germline CDR1 reads SGHAT; CDR2 reads FQNNGV. How the authors handled the data: Nucleated cell counts were estimated from reference gene primer amplification. The assay was immunoSEQ multiplex PCR, and TCRdb's table has in-frame clones only and misses some. V and J calls and clone size are as listed in that table; D and trimming were resolved from the DNA. Found here are some 320,000 clones, about 87% of them singletons; the top ten hold about 5.7%. The sample is drawn from a study of blood T cell repertoires in COVID-19.

Sequenced sample: PBMCs or T cells enriched from blood (not recorded which). V and J are TRBV11-2 and TRBJ2-7, with D possibly TRBD2 on 6 matching bases. The sequence derives from a woman between 25 and 40 years old who had recovered from COVID-19. Here the CDR3 reads CASSPGTHYEQYF. The CDR3 DNA reads as TGTGCCAGCAGTCCCGGGACTCACTACGAGCAGTACTTC.